These 26 T cell receptor beta chains were sequenced from one sample in a study of blood T cell repertoires in COVID-19. Repertoires were generated with immunoSEQ multiplex PCR, while TCRdb's copy carries only in-frame clones and drops some. The sample shows 100,000 or so clones, approximately 80% of them seen only once. Sequencing was done on a sample of peripheral blood. These receptor sequences come from a human donor in a cohort sampled during active COVID-19.

V and J are TRBV10-3 and TRBJ2-5; possible D gene TRBD2, 6 bases. Germline CDR1 reads ENHRY; CDR2 reads SYGVKD. The CDR3 covers 13 residues. Trimming left V 11 bases short and J 3 bases short, with 16 bases between. CDR3 loop: CAVSGTREETQYF. The CDR3 DNA sequence: TGTGCCGTATCCGGGACTCGGGAAGAGACCCAGTACTTC.

This clone has just one count. The rearrangement joins TRBV9 to TRBJ2-7, with D possibly being TRBD1 (6 bases). V lost 3 bases and J 2 bases, leaving 12 bases between the germline ends. From germline, CDR1 is SGDLS and CDR2 YYNGEE. The CDR3 runs to 14 residues. CDR3 region: CASSERGDTYEQYF. The DNA for the CDR3 is TGTGCCAGCAGCGAGAGAGGGGACACCTACGAGCAGTACTTC.

The chain couples TRBV2 to TRBJ2-1, with TRBD2 matching 7 bases. CDR1 and CDR2 from the germline V gene are SNHLY and FYNNEI. The trim removed 6 bases at V and 9 bases at J, leaving 14 bases unmatched. CDR3 length: 15 amino acids. The CDR3 region has the DNA TGTGCCAGCAGCACTAGCGCCGAACGTTCCGCTGAGCAGTTCTTC. Translated, it gives CASSTSAERSAEQFF.

The V and J genes are TRBV5-6 and TRBJ2-7, with TRBD2 matching 8 bases. This CDR3 has 14 residues. Trimming cost V 0 bases and J 3 bases; bases outside gene matches: 2. The germline V gene has CDR1 SGHDT and CDR2 YYEEEE. The CDR3 protein is CASSLVTSDYEQYF. The CDR3 DNA reads TGTGCCAGCAGCTTGGTGACTAGCGACTACGAGCAGTACTTC. The full variable domain, with the rest looked up from reference TRBV5-6 and TRBJ2-7, is DAGVTQSPTHLIKTRGQQVTLRCSPKSGHDTVSWYQQALGQGPQFIFQYYEEEERQRGNFPDRFSGHQFPNYSSELNVNALLLGDSALYLCASSLVTSDYEQYFGPGTRLTVT.

The chain recombines TRBV5-1 with TRBJ2-7; 10 nucleotides line up with TRBD1. V lost 1 base and J lost 6; bases outside the gene matches: 7. The CDR3 totals 15 residues. Germline V CDR1 and CDR2: SGHRS, YFSETQ. The CDR3 sequence: CASSLSGTGVAEQYF. The CDR3 region has the DNA TGCGCCAGCAGCTTGTCGGGGACAGGGGTTGCCGAGCAGTACTTC.

The rearrangement joins TRBV6-5 to TRBJ1-6, with TRBD1 identical over 7 bases. Per germline, CDR1 MNHEY and CDR2 SVGAGI. J lost 0 bases, V lost 6 bases, and 2 bases had no gene match. The length of the CDR3 is 15 residues. The CDR3 here is CASRRDSSYNSPLHF. CDR3 DNA: TGTGCCAGCAGAAGGGACAGCTCCTATAATTCACCCCTCCACTTT.

The chain carries TRBV6-5 and TRBJ2-6, with unresolved D. Trimming pared 6 bases from V and 1 base from J, leaving 7 bases between. CDR1 is MNHEY and CDR2 is SVGAGI in the germline V gene. The CDR3 has 14 residues. The CDR3: CASRRRSGANVLTF. CDR3 nucleotides: TGTGCCAGCAGGCGGAGATCTGGGGCCAACGTCCTGACTTTC.

V and J are TRBV15 and TRBJ2-5; D gene ambiguous. CDR1 is LNHNV and CDR2 is YYDKDF in the germline V gene (reference sequence). This CDR3 comprises 15 residues. V gave up 0 bases and J gave up 1 base, with 9 bases separating them. The DNA for the CDR3 is TGTGCCACCAGCAGAGATCGTCCGTCCCAAGAGACCCAGTACTTC. Translating it yields CATSRDRPSQETQYF.

The chain employs TRBV28 and TRBJ1-4; TRBD1 matches at 11 bases. Germline values: CDR1 MDHEN, CDR2 SYDVKM. V shed 8 bases, J shed 7 bases, and the junction held 18 bases outside the gene matches. The CDR3 is 18 residues long. CDR3 residues: CASQPPVGQGVGGEKLFF. CDR3 coding DNA: TGTGCCAGCCAACCCCCGGTGGGACAGGGGGTTGGAGGTGAAAAACTGTTTTTT.

The chain combines TRBV5-1 with TRBJ2-5; possible D gene TRBD1, 6 bases. Germline V gene sequence: CDR1 SGHRS, CDR2 YFSETQ. The CDR3 totals 14 residues. Trimming stripped 5 bases from V and 1 base from J, with 12 bases between. The CDR3 loop is CASSRQVSQETQYF. In nucleotides, the CDR3 is TGCGCCAGCAGTCGACAGGTCAGCCAAGAGACCCAGTACTTC.

This clone was found a few times. V gene TRBV6-6 combines with J gene TRBJ1-4, with D unclear. V was clipped by 6 bases and J by 8 bases, with 7 bases between them. Germline-derived CDR1 and CDR2 are MNHNY and SVGAGI (reference sequence). The CDR3 runs to 11 residues. CDR3 sequence reads: CASRDWEKLFF. Here the CDR3 DNA reads TGTGCCAGCAGGGACTGGGAAAAACTGTTTTTT.

This chain links TRBV19 with TRBJ1-2; D might be TRBD1 (5 bases). CDR1 LNHDA and CDR2 SQIVND come from the germline V gene (reference sequence). This CDR3 is 15 amino acids long. V shed 6 bases and J shed 2 bases, with 16 bases lying between them. CDR3 amino acids: CASRWKRDPNYGYTF. The CDR3 nucleotides are TGTGCCAGTAGGTGGAAGCGGGACCCCAACTATGGCTACACCTTC.

The chain recombines TRBV24-1 with TRBJ2-1; 10 nucleotides line up with TRBD2. The CDR3 sequence is 16 residues long. CDR1 is KGHDR and CDR2 is SFDVKD in the germline V gene. After removal of 0 bases from V and 7 bases from J, the junction contained 5 bases not matched to a gene. CDR3 residues: CATSDLLAGEGNEQFF. In nucleotides, the CDR3 is TGTGCCACCAGTGATTTGCTAGCGGGAGAAGGGAATGAGCAGTTCTTC.

The rearrangement joins TRBV27 to TRBJ2-5; 11 bases fit TRBD2. CDR1 is MNHEY, CDR2 SMNVEV, per germline (reference sequence). The CDR3 spans 15 residues. The J segment lost 4 bases and the V segment lost 2 bases, leaving 3 bases of the junction unmatched. The CDR3 nucleotides are TGTGCCAGCAGTTTAACTAGCGGGAGCACAGAGACCCAGTACTTC. As protein: CASSLTSGSTETQYF.

This clone was picked up a small number of times. This chain connects TRBV7-8 to TRBJ2-3; D is uncertain. This CDR3 is 14 amino acids long. The germline CDR1 and CDR2 sequences are SGHVS and FQNEAQ. V lost 0 bases to trimming and J lost 3 bases, with 7 bases between them. The CDR3 loop is CASSLATYTDTQYF. As DNA, the CDR3 is TGTGCCAGCAGCTTAGCCACCTATACAGATACGCAGTATTTT.

The chain carries TRBV7-2 and TRBJ2-7, with 9 nucleotides matching TRBD2. The V gene's germline CDR1 is SGHTA and CDR2 FQGNSA. The CDR3 has 15 residues. After removal of 4 bases from V and 7 bases from J, the junction contained 11 bases not matched to a gene. CDR3 DNA sequence: TGTGCCAGCAGCTCCACCGGGACTAGCTTCGTAGAGCAGTACTTC. This codes for CASSSTGTSFVEQYF.

The gene calls are TRBV19 and TRBJ2-3; TRBD1 matches 9 bases. This CDR3 is built from 13 residues. The junction had 2 bases not matched to a gene; V was cut back by 6 bases and J by 4 bases. Germline V CDR1 and CDR2: LNHDA, SQIVND (reference sequence). CDR3 DNA: TGTGCCAGTAGGGACAGGGGTGCAGATACGCAGTATTTT. Its translation: CASRDRGADTQYF.

V is TRBV3-1 (or the pseudogene TRBV3-2) and J is TRBJ2-7, with a weak D call TRBD2 (7 bases). V was shortened by 7 bases and J by 6 bases, with 16 bases between the two germline ends. CDR1 is LGHDT and CDR2 is YNNKEL in the germline V gene (reference sequence). The CDR3 contains 13 residues. As DNA, the CDR3 is TGTGCCAGCACCTCGAGGGGGGGCGGCGAGCAGTACTTC. This gives the protein CASTSRGGGEQYF.

This sequence joins TRBV5-1 and TRBJ2-7, with unresolved D. From germline, CDR1 is SGHRS and CDR2 YFSETQ. Trimming removed 3 bases from V and 3 bases from J, with 10 bases in between. The CDR3 is 13 amino acids. This CDR3 is CASSSSGNYEQYF. CDR3 bases: TGCGCCAGCAGCTCGTCGGGTAACTACGAGCAGTACTTC. Variable domain in full (rest from reference TRBV5-1 and TRBJ2-7): KAGVTQTPRYLIKTRGQQVTLSCSPISGHRSVSWYQQTPGQGLQFLFEYFSETQRNKGNFPGRFSGRQFSNSRSEMNVSTLELGDSALYLCASSSSGNYEQYFGPGTRLTVT.

The V gene is TRBV7-4, the J gene TRBJ2-7; 7 nucleotides match TRBD2. The CDR3 extends over 16 amino acids. Germline V gene sequence: CDR1 SGHVT, CDR2 SQSDAQ. V lost 4 bases, J lost 0 bases, and 9 bases stayed unmatched. In nucleotides, the CDR3 is TGTGCCAGCAGCTGTCCGGGGCGGGAGACCTCCTACGAGCAGTACTTC. Translation gives CASSCPGRETSYEQYF.

The count of this clone is one. The chain joins TRBV28 to TRBJ2-5; D perhaps matches TRBD1 (5 bases). The germline V gene encodes CDR1 MDHEN and CDR2 SYDVKM. Trimming took 2 bases from V and 1 from J, leaving 8 bases between them. This CDR3 contains 14 residues. The CDR3 coding sequence is TGTGCCAGCAGTTTAAGACAGACCCAAGAGACCCAGTACTTC. Encoded protein: CASSLRQTQETQYF.

The chain links TRBV3-1 (or the pseudogene TRBV3-2) to TRBJ2-7; TRBD2 matches 9 bases. The CDR3 is made up of 14 amino acids. After removal of 2 bases from V and 6 bases from J, the junction contained 5 bases not matched to a gene. Germline V gene data show CDR1 as LGHDT and CDR2 as YNNKEL (reference sequence). The CDR3, as DNA: TGTGCCAGCAGCCAATTAGCGGGAGACGGCGAGCAGTACTTC. This translates into CASSQLAGDGEQYF.

V and J are TRBV12-5 and TRBJ1-1, with 7 bases fitting TRBD1. Unmatched junction bases numbered 2, after V lost 3 bases and J lost 4 bases. Germline CDR1 and CDR2: LGHNT and FRNRAP. The CDR3 has 13 residues. The CDR3 bases are TGTGCTAGTGGTTTACAGGGGTTCACTGAAGCTTTCTTT. Protein: CASGLQGFTEAFF.

The genes are TRBV27 and TRBJ2-7, with 7 bases aligning to TRBD2. Looked up from germline, CDR1 is MNHEY and CDR2 is SMNVEV (reference sequence). There are 14 residues in the CDR3. The V segment lost 0 bases and the J segment 4 bases; nucleotides outside the gene matches: 3. CDR3 coding DNA: TGTGCCAGCAGTTTATCACCAGCGGGGTACGAGCAGTACTTC. Amino acid sequence: CASSLSPAGYEQYF.

This chain uses TRBV12-3 or TRBV12-4 with TRBJ2-7; D is uncertain. Trimming pared 3 bases from V and 4 bases from J, leaving 7 bases between. The CDR3 sequence is 12 residues long. Here the CDR3 DNA reads TGTGCCAGCAGTTTTAACAAGTACGAGCAGTACTTC. This codes for CASSFNKYEQYF.

The J gene is TRBJ1-1, the V gene TRBV3-1 (or the pseudogene TRBV3-2); unclear D gene. Trimming stripped 4 bases from V and 2 bases from J, with 17 bases between. This CDR3 region has 16 residues. Germline lookup yields CDR1 LGHDT and CDR2 YNNKEL (reference sequence). CDR3 sequence reads: CASSPRNVRLNTEAFF. DNA of the CDR3: TGTGCCAGCAGCCCCCGGAATGTGAGGCTAAACACTGAAGCTTTCTTT.